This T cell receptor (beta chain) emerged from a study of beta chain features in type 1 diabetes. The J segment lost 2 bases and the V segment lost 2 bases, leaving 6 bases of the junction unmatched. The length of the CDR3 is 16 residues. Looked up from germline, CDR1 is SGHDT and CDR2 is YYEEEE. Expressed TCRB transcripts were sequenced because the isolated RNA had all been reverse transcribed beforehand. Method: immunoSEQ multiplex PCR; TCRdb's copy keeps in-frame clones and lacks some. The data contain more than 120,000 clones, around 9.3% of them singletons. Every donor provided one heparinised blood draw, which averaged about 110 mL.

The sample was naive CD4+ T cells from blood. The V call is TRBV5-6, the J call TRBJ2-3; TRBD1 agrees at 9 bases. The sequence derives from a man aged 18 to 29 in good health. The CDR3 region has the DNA TGTGCCAGCAGCTTTATCGGACAGGGGTACACAGATACGCAGTATTTT. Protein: CASSFIGQGYTDTQYF.